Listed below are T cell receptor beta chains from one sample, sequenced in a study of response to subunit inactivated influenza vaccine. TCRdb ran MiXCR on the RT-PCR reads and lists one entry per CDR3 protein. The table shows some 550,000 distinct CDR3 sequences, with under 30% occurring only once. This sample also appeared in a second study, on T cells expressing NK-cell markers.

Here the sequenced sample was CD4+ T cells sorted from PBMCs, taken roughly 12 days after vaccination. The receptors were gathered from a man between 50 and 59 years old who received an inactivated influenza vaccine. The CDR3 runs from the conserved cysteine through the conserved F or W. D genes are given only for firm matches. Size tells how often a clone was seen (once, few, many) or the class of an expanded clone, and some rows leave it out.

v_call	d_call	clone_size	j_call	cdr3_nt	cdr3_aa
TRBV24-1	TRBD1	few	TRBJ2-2	TGTGCCACCAGTGACCCTGACAGGGGGACCACCGGGGAGCTGTTTTTT	CATSDPDRGTTGELFF
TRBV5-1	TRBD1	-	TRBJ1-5	TGCGCCAGCAGCCGGGACAGGGGAAGTCAGCCCCAGCATTTT	CASSRDRGSQPQHF
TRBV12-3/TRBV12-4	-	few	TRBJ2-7	TGTGCCAGCAGCCCTGGGACACTAGAATACGAGCAGTACTTC	CASSPGTLEYEQYF
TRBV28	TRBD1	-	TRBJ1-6	TGTGCCAGCAGTAGGACAGGTCGTGCTTCACCCCTCCACTTT	CASSRTGRASPLHF
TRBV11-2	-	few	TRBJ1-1	TGTGCCAGCAGCCAACGGATGAACACTGAAGCTTTCTTT	CASSQRMNTEAFF
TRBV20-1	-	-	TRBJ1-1	TGCAGTGCTAGTCGGGGGGCGGTTGGTGAAGCTTTCTTT	CSASRGAVGEAFF
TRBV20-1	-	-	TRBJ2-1	TGCAGTGCTAGAGGAGGAGTCGGGGGCAGATACTACAATGAGCAGTTCTTC	CSARGGVGGRYYNEQFF
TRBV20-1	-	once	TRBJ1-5	TGCAGTGCTAGTAGGGTAAGGGATCAGCCCCAGCATTTT	CSASRVRDQPQHF
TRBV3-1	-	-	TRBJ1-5	TGTGCCAGCAGCCCGAGATGGGGGGATCAGCCCCAGCATTTT	CASSPRWGDQPQHF
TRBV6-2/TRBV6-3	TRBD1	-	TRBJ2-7	TGTGCCAGCAGTTACACGATAAACCTGGACAGGGGGAAGGCCTACGAGCAGTACTTC	CASSYTINLDRGKAYEQYF
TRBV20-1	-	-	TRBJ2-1	TGCAGTGCTAGAGATGGTGGAGGACAGTACAATGAGCAGTTCTTC	CSARDGGGQYNEQFF
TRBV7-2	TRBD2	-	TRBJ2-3	TGTGCCAGCAGCGCTAGCGGGAGTCGGACAGATACGCAGTATTTT	CASSASGSRTDTQYF
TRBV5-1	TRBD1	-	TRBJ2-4	TGCGCCAGCAGCTTGGGGGGACAGCTAGCCAAAAACATTCAGTACTTC	CASSLGGQLAKNIQYF
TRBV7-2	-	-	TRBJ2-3	TGTGCCAGCAGCCCCGTACTAGCCGCCACAGATACGCAGTATTTT	CASSPVLAATDTQYF
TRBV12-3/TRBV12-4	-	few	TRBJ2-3	TGTGCCAGCAGCCCCACGGGTATCACTAGCACAGATACGCAGTATTTT	CASSPTGITSTDTQYF
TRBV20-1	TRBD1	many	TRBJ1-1	TGCAGCGCCAGGGACAGGGGGAACACTGAAGCTTTCTTT	CSARDRGNTEAFF
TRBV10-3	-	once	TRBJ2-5	TGTGCCATCAGTGACCCGCTCGAGGGAGCGGGTGAAGAGACCCAGTACTTC	CAISDPLEGAGEETQYF
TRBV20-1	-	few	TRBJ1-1	TGCAGTGCCATGGGCATGGGAGGGGAGGCTGAAGCTTTCTTT	CSAMGMGGEAEAFF
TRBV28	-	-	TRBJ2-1	TGTGCCAGCAGTTTATATCCCACAAATGAGCAGTTCTTC	CASSLYPTNEQFF
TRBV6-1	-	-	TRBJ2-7	TGTGCCAGCGGTGGGAGTACCTACGAGCAGTACTTC	CASGGSTYEQYF
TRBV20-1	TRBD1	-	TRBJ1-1	TGCAGTGCTAACACCGGGACAGGGCTTGGGCGAGCTTTCTTT	CSANTGTGLGRAFF
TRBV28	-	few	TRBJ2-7	TGTGCCAGCAGTTTACGCATCTACGAGCAGTACTTC	CASSLRIYEQYF
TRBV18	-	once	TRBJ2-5	TGTGCCAGCTCACCCCCTGTGGCTAGGCAAGAGACCCAGTACTTC	CASSPPVARQETQYF